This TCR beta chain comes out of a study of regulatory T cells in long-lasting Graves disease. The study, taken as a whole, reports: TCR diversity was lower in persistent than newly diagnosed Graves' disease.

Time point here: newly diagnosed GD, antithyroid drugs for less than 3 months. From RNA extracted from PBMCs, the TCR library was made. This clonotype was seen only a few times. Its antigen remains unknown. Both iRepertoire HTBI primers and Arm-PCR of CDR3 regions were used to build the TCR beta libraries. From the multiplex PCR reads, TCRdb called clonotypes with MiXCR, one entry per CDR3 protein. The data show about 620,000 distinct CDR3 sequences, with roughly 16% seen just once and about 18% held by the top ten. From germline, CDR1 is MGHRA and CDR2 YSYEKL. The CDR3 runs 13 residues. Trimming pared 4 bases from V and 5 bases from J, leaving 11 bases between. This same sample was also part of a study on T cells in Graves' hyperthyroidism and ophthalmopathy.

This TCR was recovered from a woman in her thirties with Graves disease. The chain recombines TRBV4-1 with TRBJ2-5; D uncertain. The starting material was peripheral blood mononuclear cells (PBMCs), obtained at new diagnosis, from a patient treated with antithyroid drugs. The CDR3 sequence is CASSPYVGETQYF. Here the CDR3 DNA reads TGCGCCAGCAGCCCATATGTGGGGGAGACCCAGTACTTC.